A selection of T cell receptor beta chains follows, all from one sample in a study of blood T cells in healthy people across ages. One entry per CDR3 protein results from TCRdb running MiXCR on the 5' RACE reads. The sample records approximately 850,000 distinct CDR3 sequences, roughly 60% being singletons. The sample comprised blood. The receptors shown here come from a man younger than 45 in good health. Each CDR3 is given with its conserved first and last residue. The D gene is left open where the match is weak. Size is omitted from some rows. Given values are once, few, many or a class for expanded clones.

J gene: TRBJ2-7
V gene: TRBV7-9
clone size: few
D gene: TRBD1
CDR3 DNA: TGTGCCAGCAGCCTGACTAAGGGACAGCCCTACGAGCAGTACTTC
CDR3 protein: CASSLTKGQPYEQYF

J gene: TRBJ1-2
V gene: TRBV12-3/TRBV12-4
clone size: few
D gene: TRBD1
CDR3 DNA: TGTGCCAGCAGAGGGGACAGGGGGGCCTATGGCTACACCTTC
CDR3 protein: CASRGDRGAYGYTF

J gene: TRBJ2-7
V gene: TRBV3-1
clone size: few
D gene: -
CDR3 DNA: TGTGCCAGCAGCCAAGATCGACTGAGGAATCAGTACTTC
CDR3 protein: CASSQDRLRNQYF

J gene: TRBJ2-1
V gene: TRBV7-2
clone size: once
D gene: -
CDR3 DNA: TGTGCCAGCAGCTTAGCGCCCGAGCCGACCCTGGAGCAGTTCTTC
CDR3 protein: CASSLAPEPTLEQFF

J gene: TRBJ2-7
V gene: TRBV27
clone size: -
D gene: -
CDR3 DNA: TGTGCCAGCAGTTTATCAGCCGATTCCTCCTACGAGCAGTACTTC
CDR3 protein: CASSLSADSSYEQYF

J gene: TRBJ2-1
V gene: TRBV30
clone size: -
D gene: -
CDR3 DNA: TGTGCCTGGAGGGCACCTTACAATGAGCAGTTCTTC
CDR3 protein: CAWRAPYNEQFF

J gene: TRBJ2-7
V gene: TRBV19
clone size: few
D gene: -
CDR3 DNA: TGTGCCAGTAGTATCGGTCAGGGATCCTACGAGCAGTACTTC
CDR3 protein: CASSIGQGSYEQYF

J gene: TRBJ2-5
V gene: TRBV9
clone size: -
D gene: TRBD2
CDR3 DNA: TGTGCCAGCAGCGTAGATCCTAGCGGCCAAGAGACCCAGTACTTC
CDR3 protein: CASSVDPSGQETQYF

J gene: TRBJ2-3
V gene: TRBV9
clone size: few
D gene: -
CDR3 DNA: TGTGCCAGTAGCGACGCCCACACAGATACGCAGTATTTT
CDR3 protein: CASSDAHTDTQYF

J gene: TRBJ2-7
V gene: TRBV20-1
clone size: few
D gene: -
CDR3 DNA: TGCAGTGCTAGAGAAACAGGCTACGAGCAGTACTTC
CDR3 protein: CSARETGYEQYF